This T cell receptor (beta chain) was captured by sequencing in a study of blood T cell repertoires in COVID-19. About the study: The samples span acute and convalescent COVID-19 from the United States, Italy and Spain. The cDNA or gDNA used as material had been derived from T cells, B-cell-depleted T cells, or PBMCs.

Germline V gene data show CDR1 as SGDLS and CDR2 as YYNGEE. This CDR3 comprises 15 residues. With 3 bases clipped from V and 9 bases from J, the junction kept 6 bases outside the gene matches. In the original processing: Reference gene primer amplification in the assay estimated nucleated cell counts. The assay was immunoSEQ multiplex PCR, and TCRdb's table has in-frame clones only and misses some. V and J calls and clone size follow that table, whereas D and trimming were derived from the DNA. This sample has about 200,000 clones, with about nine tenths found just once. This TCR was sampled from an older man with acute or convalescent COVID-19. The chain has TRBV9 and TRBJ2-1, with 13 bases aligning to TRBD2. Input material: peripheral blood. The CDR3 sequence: CASSAGLAGVAEQFF. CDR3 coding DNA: TGTGCCAGCAGCGCAGGACTAGCGGGAGTCGCTGAGCAGTTCTTC.